These 26 T cell receptor beta chains came from one sample sequenced in a study of CD8 T cells in ankylosing spondylitis (dated by TCRdb to about 2017). Library preparation employed 5' RACE. Instrument on record: Illumina HiSeq 2500. TCRdb's own reprocessing of the public reads used fastp at Q25 and MiXCR and kept productive beta chains. Under each unique CDR3 protein, matching rows form one entry showing the most common genes and DNA. For this sample there are about 250,000 distinct CDR3 sequences; over 30% appear just once. Around 4.4% of the sample is taken by the ten largest. The specimen sequenced was blood, either unsorted or a sorted T cell fraction (not recorded which). The receptors derive from a male donor with ankylosing spondylitis or in good health (not recorded which).

This rearrangement joins TRBV12-3 or TRBV12-4 to TRBJ2-1; 7 positions match TRBD2. The CDR3 contains 16 residues. The trim removed 5 bases at V and 2 bases at J, leaving 9 bases unmatched. The CDR3 is CASSPSAGVTYNEQFF. The CDR3 DNA reads as TGTGCCAGCAGTCCTTCTGCGGGGGTTACCTACAATGAGCAGTTCTTC.

The J gene is TRBJ2-1, the V gene TRBV24-1, with D maybe TRBD1 (6 bases). Germline V gene sequence: CDR1 KGHDR, CDR2 SFDVKD. V was clipped by 4 bases and J by 1 base, with 10 bases between them. The CDR3 loop spans 15 amino acids. The CDR3 loop is CATSDRGSSYNEQFF. The CDR3 DNA sequence: TGTGCCACCAGTGACAGGGGTTCTTCCTACAATGAGCAGTTCTTC.

The V gene is TRBV11-2, the J gene TRBJ2-7, with TRBD1 matching 7 bases. Germline V gives CDR1 SGHAT, CDR2 FQNNGV. This CDR3 is 14 amino acids long. The ends lost 4 bases at V and 6 bases at J; junction bases unmatched: 9. The CDR3 spells CASSSGGQVREQYF. DNA of the CDR3: TGTGCCAGCAGCTCCGGCGGACAGGTACGCGAGCAGTACTTC. Full variable domain (outside the CDR3, taken from reference TRBV11-2 and TRBJ2-7): EAGVAQSPRYKIIEKRQSVAFWCNPISGHATLYWYQQILGQGPKLLIQFQNNGVVDDSQLPKDRFSAERLKGVDSTLKIQPAKLEDSAVYLCASSSGGQVREQYFGPGTRLTVT.

V usage is TRBV28 and J usage is TRBJ2-7; 8 bases align to TRBD1. The CDR3 sequence is 11 residues long. Unmatched junction bases numbered 4, after V lost 8 bases and J lost 7 bases. Germline CDR1 reads MDHEN; CDR2 reads SYDVKM. In DNA form, the CDR3 reads TGTGCCAGCCACGACAGGGGAGAGCAGTACTTC. Residues: CASHDRGEQYF.

V gene TRBV3-1 combines with J gene TRBJ2-7, with D possibly matching TRBD1 (6 bases). The ends were cut back, 4 bases at V and 2 bases at J, with 9 bases in the middle. The CDR3 runs to 13 residues. Germline V gene data show CDR1 as LGHDT and CDR2 as YNNKEL (reference sequence). CDR3 coding DNA: TGTGCCAGCAGCCCGGGACATACCTACGAGCAGTACTTC. Protein sequence: CASSPGHTYEQYF.

This clonotype has only a few counts. The rearrangement uses TRBV7-6 and TRBJ2-1; tentatively, D is TRBD1 or TRBD2 (5 bases each). Trimming cost V 1 base and J 7 bases, with 17 bases left between them. The CDR3 consists of 16 residues. Per the germline V gene, CDR1 is SGHVS and CDR2 is FNYEAQ. Here the CDR3 DNA reads TGTGCCAGCAGCTTAGGGTCGCAGGGACCACGGAATGAGCAGTTCTTC. It translates to CASSLGSQGPRNEQFF.

In DNA, the CDR3 is TGCAGTGCTAGAGAGGCTAGGAGCAGCCCGAATTCACCCCTCCACTTT. As protein: CSAREARSSPNSPLHF. J is TRBJ1-6 and V is TRBV20-1, with D uncertain. Looked up from germline, CDR1 is DFQATT and CDR2 is SNEGSKA (reference sequence). V dropped 0 bases and J dropped 7 bases, with 16 bases sitting between them. This CDR3 comprises 16 residues.

J is TRBJ2-2 and V is TRBV10-2, with TRBD2 matching 14 bases. The trim removed 6 bases at V and 5 bases at J, leaving 2 bases unmatched. CDR3 length equals 15 residues. In germline, CDR1 is WSHSY, CDR2 SAAADI. This CDR3 is CASRTSGGGTGELFF. The CDR3 nucleotides are TGCGCCAGCAGGACTAGCGGGGGGGGGACCGGGGAGCTGTTTTTT.

The V and J genes are TRBV10-2 and TRBJ2-5, with D uncertain. Trimming took off 0 bases at V and 1 base at J, with 6 bases between the two ends. CDR3 length: 14 amino acids. CDR1 is WSHSY and CDR2 is SAAADI in the germline V gene. The CDR3 DNA follows: TGCGCCAGCAGTGAGTCGTGGCCCCAAGAGACCCAGTACTTC. Protein sequence: CASSESWPQETQYF.

J is TRBJ2-1 and V is TRBV5-5; TRBD2 is a possible D gene (6 bases). The CDR3 loop spans 14 amino acids. V was clipped by 5 bases and J by 9 bases, with 18 bases between them. CDR1 is SGHKS and CDR2 is YYEKEE in the germline V gene (reference sequence). CDR3: CASRNRGTASEQFF. In DNA form, the CDR3 reads TGTGCCAGCAGAAACCGGGGGACGGCCAGTGAGCAGTTCTTC.

This clonotype occurred a few times. This chain links TRBV6-1 with TRBJ1-4, with D possibly being TRBD1 (5 bases). This CDR3 has 15 amino acids. The germline CDR1 and CDR2 sequences are MNHNS and SASEGT. Trimming took 6 bases from V and 8 from J, leaving 19 bases between them. CDR3 nucleotide sequence: TGTGCCAGCAGACGCGGGACGGGCTTAGGGGAAAAACTGTTTTTT. It translates to CASRRGTGLGEKLFF.

The sample holds many counts of this clonotype. The genes are TRBV7-9 and TRBJ2-1, with TRBD2 as a possible D gene (5 bases). The CDR3 extends over 14 amino acids. The germline gives CDR1 SEHNR, CDR2 FQNEAQ (reference sequence). V lost 2 bases and J lost 2, with 7 bases in between. This CDR3 reads CASSLLAAYNEQFF. In DNA form, the CDR3 reads TGTGCCAGCAGCTTACTAGCCGCCTACAATGAGCAGTTCTTC.

This clonotype was found a few times. The gene calls are TRBV20-1 and TRBJ2-7, with TRBD2 identical over 10 bases. CDR1 and CDR2 from the germline V gene are DFQATT and SNEGSKA (reference sequence). J gave up 0 bases and V 5 bases, and 4 bases lay outside the gene matches. The CDR3 is made up of 14 amino acids. The CDR3 sequence: CSADSGGLSYEQYF. As DNA, the CDR3 is TGCAGTGCTGATAGCGGGGGGCTCTCCTACGAGCAGTACTTC.

This clonotype was counted at least ten times. The CDR3 sequence is CSARREGGYQPQHF. DNA for the CDR3: TGCAGTGCTAGAAGGGAGGGTGGCTATCAGCCCCAGCATTTT. The chain links TRBV20-1 to TRBJ1-5; D remains ambiguous. Germline V lookup: CDR1 DFQATT, CDR2 SNEGSKA (reference sequence). The CDR3 loop spans 14 amino acids. V lost 2 bases and J lost 5, with 13 bases in between.

The chain employs TRBV12-3 or TRBV12-4 and TRBJ2-7; D possibly corresponds to TRBD1 (6 bases). Trimming left V 3 bases short and J 3 bases short, with 12 bases between. This CDR3 has 14 amino acids. The CDR3 DNA follows: TGTGCCAGCAGTTTGGCGACAGGAGGCTACGAGCAGTACTTC. Translation: CASSLATGGYEQYF.

The V gene is TRBV5-1, the J gene TRBJ1-2, with 7 bases lining up with TRBD1. CDR3 length: 17 amino acids. With V trimmed by 5 bases and J by 5 bases, 18 bases remained unmatched. The germline V gene has CDR1 SGHRS and CDR2 YFSETQ. CDR3 sequence: CASRKAGTEVPFYGYTF. The DNA for the CDR3 is TGCGCCAGCAGAAAAGCCGGGACAGAAGTCCCATTTTATGGCTACACCTTC. Full variable domain (outside the CDR3, taken from reference TRBV5-1 and TRBJ1-2): KAGVTQTPRYLIKTRGQQVTLSCSPISGHRSVSWYQQTPGQGLQFLFEYFSETQRNKGNFPGRFSGRQFSNSRSEMNVSTLELGDSALYLCASRKAGTEVPFYGYTFGSGTRLTVV.

V is TRBV9 and J is TRBJ1-2; no clear D. Deletions cut 1 base from V and 6 bases from J, with 22 bases between. The germline CDR1 and CDR2 sequences are SGDLS and YYNGEE. The CDR3 contains 17 residues. CDR3 nucleotides: TGTGCCAGCAGCGTAACCCAATTCGAGATCGGTGGCCATGGCTACACCTTC. Amino acid sequence: CASSVTQFEIGGHGYTF.

This clonotype was picked up a small number of times. This chain uses TRBV27 with TRBJ2-7; D tentatively fits TRBD1 or TRBD2 (5 bases each). Germline CDR1 and CDR2: MNHEY and SMNVEV (reference sequence). The CDR3 spans 14 residues. V lost 6 bases and J lost 3, with 15 bases in between. Written as DNA, the CDR3 is TGTGCCAGCAGCTACAGAGGGACGCACTACGAGCAGTACTTC. This encodes CASSYRGTHYEQYF.

The chain employs TRBV5-1 and TRBJ1-4; the D is unclear. The CDR3 has 13 residues. Per the germline V gene, CDR1 is SGHRS and CDR2 is YFSETQ. Trimming cost V 1 base and J 4 bases, with 5 bases left between them. CDR3 amino acids: CASSLNNNEKLFF. CDR3 DNA: TGCGCCAGCAGCTTGAACAATAATGAAAAACTGTTTTTT.

This clonotype was seen a few times. The rearrangement uses TRBV6-1 and TRBJ2-5; D perhaps matches TRBD2 (6 bases). V was pared by 2 bases and J by 13 bases, with 17 bases between. CDR1 and CDR2 from the germline V gene are MNHNS and SASEGT. The CDR3 extends over 13 amino acids. The CDR3 protein is CASSEPGLQVGYF. CDR3 nucleotide sequence: TGTGCCAGCAGTGAACCGGGACTCCAGGTTGGGTACTTC.

The rearrangement joins TRBV7-9 to TRBJ2-2, with 10 bases matching TRBD2. Trimming at V came to 5 bases and at J to 1 base, leaving 4 bases not matched to a gene. Germline V gives CDR1 SEHNR, CDR2 FQNEAQ (reference sequence). The CDR3 is 16 residues long. The DNA for the CDR3 is TGTGCCAGCAGCCCACGACTAGCGGGGAACACCGGGGAGCTGTTTTTT. The encoded protein is CASSPRLAGNTGELFF. The whole variable domain, remainder taken from reference TRBV7-9 and TRBJ2-2, is DTGVSQNPRHKITKRGQNVTFRCDPISEHNRLYWYRQTLGQGPEFLTYFQNEAQLEKSRLLSDRFSAERPKGSFSTLEIQRTEQGDSAMYLCASSPRLAGNTGELFFGEGSRLTVL.

The chain combines TRBV12-3 or TRBV12-4 with TRBJ2-4; 7 nucleotides align to TRBD1. The CDR3 loop spans 13 amino acids. The junction had 10 bases not matched to a gene; V was cut back by 6 bases and J by 11 bases. The CDR3 coding sequence is TGTGCCAGCAGCAAAGACAGGGCAAGAGTTCAGTACTTC. Translating it yields CASSKDRARVQYF.

In DNA, the CDR3 is TGCGCCAGCGCCCTGGAGGACAGAACCTACGAGCAGTACTTC. Translation: CASALEDRTYEQYF. The chain joins TRBV5-1 to TRBJ2-7; possibly TRBD1 for D (6 bases). The CDR3 contains 14 residues. V gave up 7 bases and J gave up 2 bases, with 16 bases separating them. Germline V lookup: CDR1 SGHRS, CDR2 YFSETQ.

This clonotype has more than one count but fewer than ten. Here the CDR3 reads CSARALVEYEQYF. The DNA of the CDR3 is TGCAGTGCTAGAGCCTTGGTCGAGTACGAGCAGTACTTC. The chain carries TRBV20-1 and TRBJ2-7; D remains ambiguous. The CDR3 contains 13 residues. Germline V CDR1 and CDR2: DFQATT, SNEGSKA (reference sequence). Trimming removed 1 base at V and 4 bases at J, with 11 bases between.

The chain employs TRBV12-3 or TRBV12-4 and TRBJ1-5, with unresolved D. Between the trimmed V and J ends, which lost 4 bases and 5 bases, there was a span of 18 bases. The CDR3 is made up of 16 amino acids. In nucleotides, the CDR3 is TGTGCCAGCAGTTCCCCGACTCCCAGGTCGGATCAGCCCCAGCATTTT. Translated: CASSSPTPRSDQPQHF.

This CDR3 reads CASSPGGGLDEQFF. The CDR3 nucleotides are TGTGCCAGCAGCCCCGGTGGAGGGTTGGATGAGCAGTTCTTC. The genes are TRBV12-3 or TRBV12-4 and TRBJ2-1; TRBD2 might be the D (6 bases). The CDR3 has 14 amino acids. The V end was cut by 6 bases, the J end by 8 bases, with 17 bases between.